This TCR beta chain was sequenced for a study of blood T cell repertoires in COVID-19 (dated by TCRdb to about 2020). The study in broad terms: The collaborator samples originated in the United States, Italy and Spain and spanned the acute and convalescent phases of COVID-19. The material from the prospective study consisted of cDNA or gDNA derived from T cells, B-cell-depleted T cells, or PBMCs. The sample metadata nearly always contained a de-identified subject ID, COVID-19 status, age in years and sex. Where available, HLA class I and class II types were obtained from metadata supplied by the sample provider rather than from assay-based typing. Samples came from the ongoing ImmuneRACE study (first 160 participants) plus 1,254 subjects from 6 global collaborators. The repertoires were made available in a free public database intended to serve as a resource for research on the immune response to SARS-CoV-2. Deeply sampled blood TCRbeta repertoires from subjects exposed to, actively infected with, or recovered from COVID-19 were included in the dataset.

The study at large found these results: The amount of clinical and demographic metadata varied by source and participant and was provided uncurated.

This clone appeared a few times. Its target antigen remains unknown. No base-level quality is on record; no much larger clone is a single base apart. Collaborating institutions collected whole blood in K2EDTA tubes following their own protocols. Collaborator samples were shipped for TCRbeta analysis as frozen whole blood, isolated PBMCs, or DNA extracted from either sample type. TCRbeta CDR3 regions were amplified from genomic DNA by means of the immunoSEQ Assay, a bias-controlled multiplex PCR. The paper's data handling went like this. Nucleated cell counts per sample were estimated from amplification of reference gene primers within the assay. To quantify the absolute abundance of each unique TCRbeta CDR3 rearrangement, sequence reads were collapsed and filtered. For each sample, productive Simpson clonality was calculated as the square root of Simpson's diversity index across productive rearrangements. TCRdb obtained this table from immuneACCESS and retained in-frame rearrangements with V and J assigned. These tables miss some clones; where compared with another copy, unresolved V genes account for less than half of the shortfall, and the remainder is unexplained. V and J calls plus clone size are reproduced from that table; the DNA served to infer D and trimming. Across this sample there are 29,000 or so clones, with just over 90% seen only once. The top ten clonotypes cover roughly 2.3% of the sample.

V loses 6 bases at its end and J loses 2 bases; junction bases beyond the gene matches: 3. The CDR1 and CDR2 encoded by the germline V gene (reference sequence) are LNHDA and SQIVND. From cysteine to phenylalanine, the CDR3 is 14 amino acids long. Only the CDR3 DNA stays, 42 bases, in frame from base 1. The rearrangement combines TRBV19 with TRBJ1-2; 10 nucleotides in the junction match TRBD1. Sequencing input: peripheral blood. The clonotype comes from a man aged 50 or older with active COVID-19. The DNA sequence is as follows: TGTGCCAGTAGAAGACAGGGGGCGAACTATGGCTACACCTTC. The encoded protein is CASRRQGANYGYTF.